Below, one T cell receptor beta chain is given with its context. The antigen remains unidentified. This specimen belongs to a study of T-cell memory formation after mild COVID-19. The CDR3 runs to 14 residues. V was shortened by 3 bases and J by 4 bases, with 12 bases between the two germline ends. TCRdb passed the 5' RACE reads through MiXCR, listing each CDR3 protein once. The sample has a few hundred thousand distinct CDR3 sequences, roughly 15% seen once. Findings and limits, study-wide: Cross-reactive memory apparently joined, as some responding clones appeared in pre-infection memory. Contracting clones localized mainly to CM and EM when CD4+ and mainly to EMRA when CD8+. Later expanders leaned CD4+, whereas clones that contracted between day 15 and 85 were balanced CD4/CD8.

The receptor's source is a young man who had mild COVID-19 (a few samples of this study predate the infection). Cell type and time point are not known. The gene calls are TRBV12-3 or TRBV12-4 and TRBJ1-2; weak D call: TRBD1 (5 bases). What was sequenced was PBMCs or a T cell subset sorted from them (not recorded which). The CDR3 region is CASSLRRAAYGYTF. The DNA for the CDR3 is TGTGCCAGCAGTTTGCGCAGGGCGGCCTATGGCTACACCTTC.